This T cell receptor beta chain was captured in a study of a mutant IDH1 vaccine in newly diagnosed glioma. Study as a whole: Either 4-6 weeks after radiotherapy alone or alongside temozolomide, vaccination was begun.

J gave up 6 bases and V 3 bases, and 4 bases lay outside the gene matches. Germline V gene data show CDR1 as SGHRS and CDR2 as YFSETQ. The CDR3 sequence is 13 residues long. Of note for this clone: Antigen unknown.

Time point of the sample: week 35, safety follow-up. Each vaccine dose was 300 ug of mutant IDH1 20-mer peptide, with topical imiquimod. New astrocytomas of WHO grade 3 or 4 that were IDH1-mutant and ATRX-lost were found in the donors. Here immunoSEQ multiplex PCR was the method, and the copy in TCRdb shows in-frame clones only, minus some. The sample has approximately 66,000 clones, around 84% seen once. The chain has TRBV5-1 and TRBJ1-2, with 8 bases identical to TRBD1. Specimen: PBMCs, collected from a glioma patient whose treatment included an IDH1 peptide vaccine. This sequence originates from a man younger than 45 with glioma. The CDR3 bases are TGCGCCAGCAGCTACCAGGACAGGGATGGCTACACCTTC. It codes for CASSYQDRDGYTF.